The T cell receptor (beta chain) described here comes from a study of blood T cell repertoires in COVID-19. About the study: Specimens from acute and convalescent COVID-19 originated in the United States, Italy and Spain. In each case, the material was cDNA or gDNA derived from T cells, B-cell-depleted T cells, or PBMCs.

CDR1 is SGHAT, CDR2 FQNNGV, per germline. The length of the CDR3 is 16 residues. Germline trimming cut 5 bases from V and 0 bases from J; bases unmatched to any gene: 5. Patients in Seattle were enrolled during active infection, then followed longitudinally. Produced via immunoSEQ multiplex PCR; TCRdb's table is partial and in-frame only. The table includes roughly 290,000 clones, around 90% detected once. The specimen sequenced was peripheral blood. The rearrangement links TRBV11-2 to TRBJ2-1; 9 nucleotides align to TRBD2. The source is a woman in her 30s with COVID-19, enrolled during active disease. The CDR3 DNA sequence: TGTGCCAGCAGCACATTAGCGGGAGTCTCCTACAATGAGCAGTTCTTC. It yields the protein CASSTLAGVSYNEQFF.